The 2 T cell receptor beta chains listed next were all sequenced from one sample in a study of vaccination effects on CD4 cells after COVID-19. These receptors' antigens are unknown. Profiled with immunoSEQ multiplex PCR; TCRdb holds only in-frame clones, not every one. The sample yields roughly 27,000 clones, roughly 71% seen once. ViraFEST assay sequencing came after antigen-specific CD4+ T cells were expanded with viral peptide pools. CD4+ T cells were isolated after around 10 days of culture. Each person got two doses of an mRNA SARS-CoV-2 vaccine, BNT162b2 or mRNA-1273. The source was CD4+ T cells from PBMCs cultured with HCoV-NL63 spike peptides, collected after COVID-19 vaccination. These receptors were obtained from a human donor who received a COVID-19 vaccine.

This clone was detected only once. The CDR3 spells CASSEGWNSPLHF. The CDR3 nucleotides read TGCGCCAGCAGTGAGGGTTGGAATTCACCCCTCCACTTT. V usage is TRBV10-1 and J usage is TRBJ1-6, with no clear D. CDR1 WNHNN and CDR2 SYGVQD come from the germline V gene (reference sequence). This CDR3 region has 13 residues. The V end lost 2 bases, the J end lost 7 bases, and 6 bases lay between the germline ends.

The chain links TRBV12-3 or TRBV12-4 to TRBJ1-2; a possible D gene is TRBD1 (5 bases). The CDR3 runs to 12 residues. Trimming removed 7 bases from V and 10 bases from J, with 16 bases in between. The CDR3 bases are TGTGCCAGCACCCTATGGGGGTCCCCCTACACCTTC. It is translated as CASTLWGSPYTF.